The sample holds a few counts of the clone carrying this T cell receptor (beta chain). Its specificity is not known. The record originates from a study of T cell repertoires in cytomegalovirus infection. Study in general: Recently identified HLA-C-restricted CMV epitopes were used, and well-studied HLA-B-restricted CMV epitopes were used as well.

TCRdb passed the reads through MiXCR, listing each CDR3 protein once. The table has 45,000 to 60,000 distinct CDR3 sequences, around 18% seen once. The V and J ends lost 1 base and 4 bases respectively, with 10 bases between them. Germline CDR1 and CDR2: SEHNR and FQNEAQ (reference sequence). CDR3 size: 14 residues. This TCR derives from a human donor in good health (CMV status not recorded). Some clones in this sample may be carry-over from other donors' samples. The chain combines TRBV7-9 with TRBJ1-2; D is undetermined. This sample comprised CD8+ T cells from cultured PBMCs, obtained from culture after CMV antigen stimulation. CDR3 sequence: CASSLVQSFYGYTF. The CDR3 coding sequence is TGTGCCAGCAGCTTAGTCCAGAGCTTCTATGGCTACACCTTC.